One sample yielded the 8 T cell receptor beta chains listed below, sequenced in a study of T cell responses to AZD1222 COVID-19 vaccine. Profiling relied on immunoSEQ multiplex PCR, and the TCRdb table lists in-frame clones only, not all of them. The data contain 190,000 or so clones, 85% to 90% of them singletons. Sample: peripheral blood, taken 28 days after the second AZD1222 dose. Source of these receptors: an adult who received the AZD1222 COVID-19 vaccine.

This chain joins TRBV4-2 and TRBJ1-1; the D is unclear. The V end lost 4 bases, the J end lost 1 base, and 10 bases lay between the germline ends. CDR3 length: 14 residues. Germline CDR1 reads LGHNA; CDR2 reads YNFKEQ. CDR3 amino acids: CASSPETQNTEAFF. DNA of the CDR3: TGTGCCAGCAGCCCTGAGACTCAGAACACTGAAGCTTTCTTT.

V usage is TRBV5-1 and J usage is TRBJ2-7, with D hard to call. Germline V gives CDR1 SGHRS, CDR2 YFSETQ. This CDR3 is 13 amino acids long. V lost 2 bases to trimming and J lost 4 bases, with 10 bases between them. CDR3 sequence (DNA): TGCGCCAGCAGCTTCCTAGTAGAGTACGAGCAGTACTTC. Amino acids: CASSFLVEYEQYF.

V is TRBV2 and J is TRBJ1-6; TRBD1 matches at 11 bases. V shed 4 bases and J 8 bases; nucleotides not matched to a gene: 7. CDR1 and CDR2 (germline): SNHLY, FYNNEI. The CDR3 contains 16 residues. The CDR3 loop is CASSGTGGALDSPLHF. CDR3 DNA sequence: TGTGCCAGCAGTGGGACAGGGGGCGCGTTGGATTCACCCCTCCACTTT.

As regards this clone: Compared with germline, one end of the junction differs, possibly owing to a read error. The chain uses TRBV6-1 and TRBJ2-7, with D uncertain. The germline CDR1 and CDR2 sequences are MNHNS and SASEGT. The CDR3 consists of 11 residues. CDR3 region: CASSEGDQQYF. CDR3 nucleotides: TGTGCCAGCAGCGAAGGAGATCAGCAGTACTTC.

The chain employs TRBV7-3 and TRBJ2-7; no reliable D call. Trimming removed 2 bases from V and 3 bases from J, with 8 bases in between. The CDR3 covers 13 residues. Germline values: CDR1 SGHTA, CDR2 FQGTGA. In DNA form, the CDR3 reads TGTGCCAGCAGCTTATTTCAGGACTACGAGCAGTACTTC. Translated, it gives CASSLFQDYEQYF.

This chain joins TRBV30 and TRBJ2-6; the D gene is possibly TRBD1 (5 bases). This CDR3 comprises 13 residues. The ends were cut back, 6 bases at V and 0 bases at J, with 6 bases in the middle. CDR1 and CDR2 (germline): GTSNPN, SVGIG (reference sequence). The CDR3 region has the DNA TGTGCCTGCAGGGTCTCTGGGGCCAACGTCCTGACTTTC. This encodes CACRVSGANVLTF.

The CDR3 DNA sequence: TGTGCCAGCAGTTACCCCCGTGGTACCTACGAGCAGTACTTC. Translated, it gives CASSYPRGTYEQYF. The V and J genes are TRBV6-2 or TRBV6-3 and TRBJ2-7, with D unclear. Trimming removed 2 bases from V and 2 bases from J, with 10 bases in between. The CDR3 runs to 14 residues. The V gene's germline CDR1 is MNHEY and CDR2 SVGEGT.

V usage is TRBV7-9 and J usage is TRBJ2-7, with D unresolved. The CDR3 runs to 15 residues. Germline loops: CDR1 SEHNR, CDR2 FQNEAQ (reference sequence). With 5 bases removed from V and 2 bases from J, the gap between germline ends came to 16 bases. The CDR3 spells CASSEALDGAYEQYF. CDR3 sequence (DNA): TGTGCCAGCAGCGAAGCGTTAGATGGGGCCTACGAGCAGTACTTC.